This T cell receptor (beta chain) comes out of a study of blood T cell repertoires in COVID-19. The wider study: The United States, Italy and Spain were the sources of the acute and convalescent COVID-19 samples. T cells, B-cell-depleted T cells, or PBMCs supplied cDNA or gDNA.

Per the study methods: Estimated nucleated cell counts came from reference gene primer amplification. Clones were sequenced by immunoSEQ multiplex PCR, and TCRdb holds only the in-frame ones, with some missing. V and J calls plus clone size are reproduced from that table; the DNA served to infer D and trimming. Here the sample spans 15,000 or so clones, almost 90% being singletons. The TCR sequence derives from a human donor in a cohort sampled during active COVID-19. Source material: peripheral blood.

The CDR3 DNA reads as TGCAGCGTCTCCACGGGGGACAGCTACGAGCAGTACTTC. It specifies CSVSTGDSYEQYF. V usage is TRBV29-1 and J usage is TRBJ2-7; D might be TRBD1 (7 bases). CDR3 length equals 13 residues. Trimming left V 6 bases short and J 3 bases short, with 15 bases between. Per germline, CDR1 SQVTM and CDR2 ANQGSEA.